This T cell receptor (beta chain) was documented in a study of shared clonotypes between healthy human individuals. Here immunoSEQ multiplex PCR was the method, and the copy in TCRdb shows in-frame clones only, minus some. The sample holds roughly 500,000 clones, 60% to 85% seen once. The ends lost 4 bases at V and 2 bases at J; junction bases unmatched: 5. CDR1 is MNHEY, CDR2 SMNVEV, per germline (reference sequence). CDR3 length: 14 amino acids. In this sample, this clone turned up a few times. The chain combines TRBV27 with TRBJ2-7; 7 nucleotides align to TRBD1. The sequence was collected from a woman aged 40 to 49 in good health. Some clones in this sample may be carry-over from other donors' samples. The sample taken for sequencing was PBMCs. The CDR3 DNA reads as TGTGCCAGCAGTTCCGGGGACAGAACCTACGAGCAGTACTTC. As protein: CASSSGDRTYEQYF.